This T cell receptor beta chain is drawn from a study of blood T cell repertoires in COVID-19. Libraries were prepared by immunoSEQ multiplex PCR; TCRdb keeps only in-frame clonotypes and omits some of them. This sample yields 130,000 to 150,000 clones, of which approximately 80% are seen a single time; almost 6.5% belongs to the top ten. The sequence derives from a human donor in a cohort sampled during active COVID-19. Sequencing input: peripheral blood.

In nucleotides, the CDR3 is TGTGCCAGCAGCCCAAGAAGTGGGACTACCAATGAGCAGTTCTTC. It specifies CASSPRSGTTNEQFF. J is TRBJ2-1 and V is TRBV11-3; TRBD2 agrees at 7 bases. CDR1 and CDR2 (germline): SGHNT, YENEEA. V dropped 5 bases and J dropped 6; count of bases not matched to a gene: 10. This CDR3 has 15 amino acids.